The T cell receptor beta chain under discussion was sequenced for a study of OX40 agonist ivuxolimab in advanced cancers. This table comes from immunoSEQ multiplex PCR, and its TCRdb copy is limited to in-frame clones, with some not included. Among about 54,000 clones listed, roughly three quarters were seen once. Germline V gives CDR1 SGHDT, CDR2 YYEEEE. Between the trimmed V and J ends, which lost 2 bases and 6 bases, there was a span of 12 bases. The CDR3 is made up of 14 amino acids. Prior autoimmune disease or systemic immunosuppression barred patients. This sample comprised CD4+ or CD8+ T cells sorted from blood, obtained in a trial of the OX40 agonist ivuxolimab. The origin of this receptor is an adult with an advanced solid tumor such as melanoma, head and neck, liver or kidney cancer. The genes are TRBV5-6 and TRBJ1-5, with a weak D call TRBD1 (5 bases). The CDR3 loop is CASSLKGRVQPQHF. The CDR3 nucleotides read TGTGCCAGCAGCTTAAAGGGGCGGGTTCAGCCCCAGCATTTT.